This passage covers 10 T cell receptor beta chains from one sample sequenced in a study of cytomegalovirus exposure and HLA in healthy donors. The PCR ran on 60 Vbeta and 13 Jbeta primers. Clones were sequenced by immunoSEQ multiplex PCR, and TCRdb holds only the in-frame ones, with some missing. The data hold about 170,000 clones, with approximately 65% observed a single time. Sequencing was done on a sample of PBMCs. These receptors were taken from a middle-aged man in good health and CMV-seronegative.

For the CDR3, the DNA is TGTGCCAGCAGCCCTAGCGGGGCGAGCTCCTACAATGAGCAGTTCTTC. Its translation: CASSPSGASSYNEQFF. The chain has TRBV2 and TRBJ2-1, with 9 bases that match TRBD2. CDR3 length equals 16 residues. The V and J ends lost 6 bases and 0 bases, in that order; junction bases with no gene match: 6. Germline V gene sequence: CDR1 SNHLY, CDR2 FYNNEI.

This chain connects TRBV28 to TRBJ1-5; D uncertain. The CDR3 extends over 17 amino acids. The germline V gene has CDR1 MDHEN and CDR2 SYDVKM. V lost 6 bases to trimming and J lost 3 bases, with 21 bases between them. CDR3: CASSRTLLSNANQPQHF. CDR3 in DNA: TGTGCCAGCAGCCGAACCCTTTTATCTAATGCCAATCAGCCCCAGCATTTT.

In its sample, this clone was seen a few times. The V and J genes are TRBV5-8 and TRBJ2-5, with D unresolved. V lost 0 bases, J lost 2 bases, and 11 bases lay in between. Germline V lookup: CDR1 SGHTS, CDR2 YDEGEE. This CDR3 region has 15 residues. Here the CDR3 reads CASSLGQADQETQYF. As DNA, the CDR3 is TGTGCCAGCAGCTTGGGCCAGGCAGATCAAGAGACCCAGTACTTC.

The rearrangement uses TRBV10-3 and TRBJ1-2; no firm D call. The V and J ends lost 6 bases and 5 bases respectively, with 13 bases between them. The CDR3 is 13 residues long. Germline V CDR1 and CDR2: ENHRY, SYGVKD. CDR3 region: CAISGPGLYGYTF. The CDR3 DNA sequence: TGTGCCATCAGCGGGCCCGGACTTTATGGCTACACCTTC.

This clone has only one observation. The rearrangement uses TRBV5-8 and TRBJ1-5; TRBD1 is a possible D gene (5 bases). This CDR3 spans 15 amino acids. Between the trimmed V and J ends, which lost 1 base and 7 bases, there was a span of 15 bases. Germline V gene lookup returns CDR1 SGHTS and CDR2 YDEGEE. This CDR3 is CASSLRAKGMQPQHF. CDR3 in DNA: TGTGCCAGCAGCTTGAGGGCGAAGGGGATGCAGCCCCAGCATTTT.

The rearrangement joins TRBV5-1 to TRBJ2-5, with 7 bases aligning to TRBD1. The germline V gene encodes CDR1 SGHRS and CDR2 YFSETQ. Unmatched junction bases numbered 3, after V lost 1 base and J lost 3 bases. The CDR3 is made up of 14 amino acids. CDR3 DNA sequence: TGCGCCAGCAGCTTGTTAACAGGGGAAGAGACCCAGTACTTC. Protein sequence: CASSLLTGEETQYF.

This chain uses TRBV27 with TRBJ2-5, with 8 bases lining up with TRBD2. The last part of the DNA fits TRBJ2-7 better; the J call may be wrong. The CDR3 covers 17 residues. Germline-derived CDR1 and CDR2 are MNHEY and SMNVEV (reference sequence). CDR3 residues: CASSFSPSGYGGYEQYF. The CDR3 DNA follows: TGTGCCAGCAGTTTTTCCCCTAGCGGGTATGGGGGCTACGAGCAGTACTTC.

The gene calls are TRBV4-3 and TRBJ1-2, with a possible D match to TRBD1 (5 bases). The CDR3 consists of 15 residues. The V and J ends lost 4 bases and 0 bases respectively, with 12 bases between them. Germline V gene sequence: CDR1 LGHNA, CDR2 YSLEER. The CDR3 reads CASSRGTDPNYGYTF. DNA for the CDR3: TGCGCCAGCAGCCGCGGGACGGACCCTAACTATGGCTACACCTTC.

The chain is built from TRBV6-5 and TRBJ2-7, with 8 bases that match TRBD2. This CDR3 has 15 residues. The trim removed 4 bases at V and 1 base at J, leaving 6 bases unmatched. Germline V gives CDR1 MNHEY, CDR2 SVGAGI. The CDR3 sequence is CASSSASSGSYEQYF. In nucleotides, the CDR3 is TGTGCCAGCAGTTCCGCTTCTAGCGGGTCCTACGAGCAGTACTTC.

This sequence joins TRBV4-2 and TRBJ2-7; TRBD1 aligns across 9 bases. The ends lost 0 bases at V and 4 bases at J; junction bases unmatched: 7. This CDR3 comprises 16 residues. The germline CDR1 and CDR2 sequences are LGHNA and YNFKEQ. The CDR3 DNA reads TGTGCCAGCAGCCAAGATTTCCGGGACAGGGTGTACGAGCAGTACTTC. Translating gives CASSQDFRDRVYEQYF.